Sequencing of this T cell receptor beta chain was carried out in a study of blood T cell repertoires in COVID-19 (dated by TCRdb to the early 2020s). Background on the whole study: Samples covering the acute and convalescent phases of COVID-19 were provided by collaborators in the United States, Italy and Spain. The prospective study material was composed of cDNA or gDNA derived from T cells, B-cell-depleted T cells, or PBMCs. Deeply sampled blood TCRbeta repertoires from subjects exposed to, actively infected with, or recovered from COVID-19 were included in the dataset. A freely available public database, intended as a resource for researchers studying the immune response to SARS-CoV-2, is where the repertoires were released. The samples were drawn from the first 160 participants of the ongoing ImmuneRACE study and from 1,254 subjects provided by 6 global collaborators. A de-identified subject ID, COVID-19 status, age in years and sex were almost always included in the sample metadata. Where available, HLA class I and class II types were taken from metadata supplied by the sample provider and were not determined by assay-based typing.

The paper as a whole reports these results and caveats: The quantity of clinical and demographic metadata differed by source and by participant and was supplied without curation.

The CDR3 contains 14 residues, cysteine and phenylalanine counted. Only the CDR3 part of the read is kept: 42 bases, read in frame from the first base. CDR1 KGHSH and CDR2 LQKENI are derived from the germline V gene. V was cut back by 3 bases and J by 5 bases, leaving a gap of 10 bases between them. TCRbeta CDR3 regions were amplified from genomic DNA by means of the immunoSEQ Assay, a bias-controlled multiplex PCR. The original pipeline was this. The number of nucleated cells in each sample was estimated from the amplification of reference gene primers within the assay. To quantify the absolute abundance of each unique TCRbeta CDR3 rearrangement, sequence reads were collapsed and filtered. For each sample, productive Simpson clonality was calculated by taking the square root of Simpson's diversity index across productive rearrangements. This immuneACCESS table, as held by TCRdb, lists in-frame sequences with V and J called but not all clones. Of the missing ones, under half trace to an unresolved V gene in checked studies; the others have no known cause. V and J calls and clone size come straight from that table; D and trimming were deduced from the DNA. The sample yields around 140,000 clones; around 86% were counted once. The ten largest clones add up to about 11% of the sample.

Notes on this clone: Its antigen is still unknown. No quality values exist for individual bases; no much larger clone is one base distant.

Participants in the prospective study were enrolled through a virtual design, were aged about 18 to 100 years, and lived in 24 United States geographic areas. To assign participants to cohorts, the prospective study relied on clinical history that participants themselves reported in a screening survey and a study questionnaire. Recovered participants in ImmuneRACE Cohort 3 were defined by two consecutive negative NP/OP PCR tests, clearance by a healthcare professional, or resolution of symptoms. In the prospective study, whole blood, serum and a nasopharyngeal or oropharyngeal swab were collected from each participant by mobile phlebotomists. Participants in the prospective study had the option to provide additional blood draws and questionnaires over a roughly 2-month period. Prospective study blood samples were shipped either frozen or at room temperature before DNA extraction.

The rearrangement joined TRBV18 to TRBJ2-2; the D gene is possibly TRBD1, with 5 bases matching. This TCR was sampled from a man in his sixties who had recovered from COVID-19. The sample comprised PBMCs or T cells enriched from blood (not recorded which). The CDR3 amino acid sequence is: CASSPDRQTGELFF. The DNA sequence is given as TGTGCCAGCTCACCTGACAGACAGACCGGGGAGCTGTTTTTT.